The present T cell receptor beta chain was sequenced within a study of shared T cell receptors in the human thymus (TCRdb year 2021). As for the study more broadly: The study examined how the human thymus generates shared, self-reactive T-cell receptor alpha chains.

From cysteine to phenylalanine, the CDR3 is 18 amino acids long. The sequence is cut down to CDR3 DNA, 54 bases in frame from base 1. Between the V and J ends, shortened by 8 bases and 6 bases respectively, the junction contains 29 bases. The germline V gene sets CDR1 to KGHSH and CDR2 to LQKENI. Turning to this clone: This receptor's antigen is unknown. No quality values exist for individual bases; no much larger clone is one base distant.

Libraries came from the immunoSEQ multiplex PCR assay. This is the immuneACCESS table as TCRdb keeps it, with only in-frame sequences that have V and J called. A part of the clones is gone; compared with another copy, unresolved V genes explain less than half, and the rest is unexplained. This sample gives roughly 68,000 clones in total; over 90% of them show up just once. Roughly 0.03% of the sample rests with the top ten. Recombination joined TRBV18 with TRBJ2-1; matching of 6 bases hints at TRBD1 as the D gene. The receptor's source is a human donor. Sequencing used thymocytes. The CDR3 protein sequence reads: CASSPDDYRVLLRNEQFF. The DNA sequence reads TGTGCCAGCAGCCCCGACGACTACAGGGTTCTACTGCGCAATGAGCAGTTCTTC.